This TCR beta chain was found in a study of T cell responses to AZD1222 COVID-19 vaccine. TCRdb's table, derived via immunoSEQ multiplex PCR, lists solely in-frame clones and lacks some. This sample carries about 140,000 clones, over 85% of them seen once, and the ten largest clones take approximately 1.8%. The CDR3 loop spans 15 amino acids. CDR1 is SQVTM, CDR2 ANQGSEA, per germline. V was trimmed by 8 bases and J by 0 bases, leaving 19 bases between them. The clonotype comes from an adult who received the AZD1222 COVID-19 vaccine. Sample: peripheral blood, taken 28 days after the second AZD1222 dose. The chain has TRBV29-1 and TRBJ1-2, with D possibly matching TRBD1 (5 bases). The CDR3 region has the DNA TGCAGCCTCAGCGAAGGGGAAGGGCCTAACTATGGCTACACCTTC. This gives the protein CSLSEGEGPNYGYTF.